The T cell receptor (beta chain) under discussion was sequenced for a study of blood T cell repertoires in COVID-19. V was trimmed by 5 bases and J by 8 bases, leaving 9 bases between them. The length of the CDR3 is 11 residues. Germline CDR1 PRHDT, CDR2 FYEKMQ (reference sequence). Sequenced by immunoSEQ multiplex PCR; TCRdb stores in-frame clones only, minus some. The table shows some 250,000 clones, with around nine tenths occurring only once. This chain joins TRBV13 and TRBJ1-1; D unresolved. This clonotype originated in a man aged 25 to 40 with active or convalescent COVID-19. The sample was peripheral blood. This CDR3 is CASSLIAEAFF. The CDR3 nucleotides read TGTGCCAGCAGCCTCATAGCCGAAGCTTTCTTT. Complete variable domain (other parts from reference TRBV13 and TRBJ1-1): AAGVIQSPRHLIKEKRETATLKCYPIPRHDTVYWYQQGPGQDPQFLISFYEKMQSDKGSIPDRFSAQQFSDYHSELNMSSLELGDSALYFCASSLIAEAFFGQGTRLTVV.